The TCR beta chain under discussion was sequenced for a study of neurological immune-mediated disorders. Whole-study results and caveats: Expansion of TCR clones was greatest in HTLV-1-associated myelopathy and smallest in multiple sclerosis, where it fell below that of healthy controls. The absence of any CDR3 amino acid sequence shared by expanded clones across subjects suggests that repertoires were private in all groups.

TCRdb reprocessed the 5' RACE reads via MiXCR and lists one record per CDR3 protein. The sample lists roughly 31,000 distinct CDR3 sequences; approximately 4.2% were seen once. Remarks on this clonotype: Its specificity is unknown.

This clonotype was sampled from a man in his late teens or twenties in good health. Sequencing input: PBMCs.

CDR3 in amino acids: CASSPSGGVNTEAFF. DNA of the CDR3: TGTGCCAGCAGCCCGTCCGGCGGGGTGAACACTGAAGCTTTCTTT. The chain links TRBV11-3 to TRBJ1-1; D not resolved. The V end was cut by 5 bases, the J end by 0 bases, with 13 bases between. CDR1 SGHNT and CDR2 YENEEA come from the germline V gene. CDR3 length equals 15 residues.